This T cell receptor beta chain was found in a study of T-cell memory formation after mild COVID-19. Findings and caveats of the study: Cross-reactive memory appears to have joined, as suggested by some responding clones showing up in pre-infection memory. Contracting CD8+ clones were enriched in EMRA, CD4+ mainly in CM and EM. Among clones contracting day 15 to 85, CD4/CD8 was balanced, whereas later expanders leaned CD4+.

Each CDR3 protein gets one entry after TCRdb re-called the 5' RACE reads with MiXCR. Of 150,000 to 200,000 distinct CDR3 sequences listed, 18% were seen once; the top ten hold 3% to 4.5%. The CDR3 length is 11 residues. Germline-derived CDR1 and CDR2 are SEHNR and FQNEAQ (reference sequence). V was cut by 5 bases and J by 3 bases, with 4 bases left in between. This clonotype was detected a few times. Its matching antigen is unknown. The material sequenced was PBMCs or a T cell subset sorted from them (not recorded which). This clonotype originated in a young man who had mild COVID-19 (a few samples of this study predate the infection). Cell type and time point are not known. The V and J genes are TRBV7-9 and TRBJ1-1, with D hard to call. CDR3 sequence: CASSQYTEAFF. CDR3 sequence (DNA): TGTGCCAGCAGCCAATACACTGAAGCTTTCTTT.